This record concerns one TCR beta chain sequence. This entry belongs to a study of Ad26.COV2.S vaccination and SARS-CoV-2 variants. Here immunoSEQ multiplex PCR was the method, and the copy in TCRdb shows in-frame clones only, minus some. The table shows around 270,000 clones, with around nine tenths occurring only once. V lost 8 bases to trimming and J lost 2 bases; unmatched junction nucleotides: 6. The CDR3 is made up of 16 amino acids. From germline, CDR1 is SNHLY and CDR2 FYNNEI. Treatment meaning: around 19 received Ad26.COV2.S at low or high dose, single or two shots; several received placebo; per-sample allocation not given. The samples were gathered on day 63 after the first injection of vaccine or placebo. Donor was an adult aged 18-55 years in Boston.

The TCR was taken from a person aged 18-65 years who received the Ad26.COV2.S COVID-19 vaccine or a placebo. The sample in question was peripheral blood, obtained in a trial of Ad26.COV2.S vaccine versus placebo. The J gene is TRBJ2-1, the V gene TRBV2; 13 bases are shared with TRBD2. DNA of the CDR3: TGTGCCAGCTGGCTTGGACTAGCGGGGGCCTACAATGAGCAGTTCTTC. It yields the protein CASWLGLAGAYNEQFF.